The 12 T cell receptor beta chains given below trace back to one sample, sequenced in a study of Graves' ophthalmopathy and Graves' hyperthyroidism. TCR beta CDR3 amplification used RNA transcripts. The workflow started with a first-round RT-PCR run with HTBI primers and then moved on to a second-round multiplex PCR. A single record per CDR3 protein comes from TCRdb applying MiXCR to the multiplex PCR reads. The data show hundreds of thousands of distinct CDR3 sequences, around a fifth seen once. The sequenced sample consisted of peripheral blood. The source is a woman aged 18-29 years with stable Graves' hyperthyroidism. Some clones in this sample may be carry-over from other donors' samples.

The rearrangement uses TRBV6-2 or TRBV6-3 and TRBJ1-2; D is ambiguous. The CDR3 loop spans 13 amino acids. Germline CDR1 reads MNHEY; CDR2 reads SVGEGT. V lost 0 bases to trimming and J lost 4 bases, with 6 bases between them. CDR3 protein: CASSYSTSYGYTF. CDR3 nucleotide sequence: TGTGCCAGCAGTTACTCCACCAGCTATGGCTACACCTTC.

This clonotype was picked up a small number of times. The rearrangement joins TRBV12-3 or TRBV12-4 to TRBJ1-1; D uncertain. CDR3 length: 13 amino acids. V lost 10 bases and J lost 0, with 12 bases in between. The chain's CDR3 is CATTEGLNTEAFF. The CDR3, as DNA: TGTGCCACCACTGAAGGGCTGAACACTGAAGCTTTCTTT.

In this sample, this clonotype turned up a few times. The rearrangement links TRBV25-1 to TRBJ1-6; TRBD1 is a possible D gene (5 bases). V dropped 1 base and J dropped 7 bases, with 11 bases sitting between them. Germline V CDR1 and CDR2: MGHDK, SYGVNS. CDR3 length: 15 residues. The CDR3 DNA reads as TGTGCCAGCAGTGAATGGGAGGGGTTAAATTCACCCCTCCACTTT. Translation gives CASSEWEGLNSPLHF.

This clonotype was found a few times. The V gene is TRBV4-2, the J gene TRBJ1-2; the D gene is possibly TRBD1 (6 bases). The ends were cut back, 9 bases at V and 4 bases at J, with 15 bases in the middle. The CDR3 contains 13 residues. Germline loops: CDR1 LGHNA, CDR2 YNFKEQ. This chain's CDR3 is CASSGGQVYGYTF. The CDR3 region has the DNA TGTGCCAGTTCGGGGGGGCAGGTCTATGGCTACACCTTC.

V is TRBV28 and J is TRBJ1-1, with D tentatively TRBD1 (5 bases). Looked up from germline, CDR1 is MDHEN and CDR2 is SYDVKM. Trimming cost V 2 bases and J 6 bases, with 16 bases left between them. There are 15 residues in the CDR3. CDR3 DNA: TGTGCCAGCAGTTTACCCGGGGGAGGGAGGGCTGAAGCTTTCTTT. Translated, it gives CASSLPGGGRAEAFF.

This clonotype was found many times. The chain carries TRBV6-1 and TRBJ1-3, with D unclear. The CDR3 spans 16 residues. Trimming took 7 bases from V and 0 from J, leaving 16 bases between them. The germline V gene has CDR1 MNHNS and CDR2 SASEGT. As DNA, the CDR3 is TGTGCCAGCACTAGAGTGATTTGGGCCTCTGGAAACACCATATATTTT. This encodes CASTRVIWASGNTIYF.

The chain is built from TRBV12-3 or TRBV12-4 and TRBJ2-6; no firm D call. The ends were cut back, 4 bases at V and 1 base at J, with 8 bases in the middle. This CDR3 contains 15 residues. The CDR3 is CASSSPTSGANVLTF. CDR3 bases: TGTGCCAGCAGTTCCCCGACGTCTGGGGCCAACGTCCTGACTTTC.

This clonotype was counted ten times or more. This chain joins TRBV29-1 and TRBJ2-5; D is uncertain. CDR3 length: 13 residues. Trimming cost V 1 base and J 3 bases, with 9 bases left between them. The germline CDR1 and CDR2 sequences are SQVTM and ANQGSEA. CDR3 bases: TGCAGCGTTGAAGCTGTAAGGAAAGAGACCCAGTACTTC. This gives the protein CSVEAVRKETQYF.

This clonotype appeared many times. The J gene is TRBJ2-7, the V gene TRBV12-3 or TRBV12-4; 10 positions match TRBD1. V gave up 4 bases and J gave up 5 bases; unmatched junction bases: 5. The CDR3 totals 14 residues. The CDR3 is CASSWDRGNNEQYF. The CDR3 DNA reads TGTGCCAGCAGTTGGGACAGGGGCAATAACGAGCAGTACTTC.

This clonotype has at least ten counts. The J gene is TRBJ1-1, the V gene TRBV20-1, with a tentative D call TRBD1 (6 bases). The CDR3 has 15 amino acids. V was cut by 2 bases and J by 0 bases, with 13 bases left in between. Germline CDR1 is DFQATT and CDR2 is SNEGSKA (reference sequence). The CDR3 nucleotides are TGCAGTGCTAGATCGGGGGACACGCTGAACACTGAAGCTTTCTTT. Protein product: CSARSGDTLNTEAFF.

As regards this clonotype: A read error may be the cause here, since a much bigger clone is one base away. This chain uses TRBV11-1 with TRBJ2-4; TRBD1 agrees at 7 bases. The CDR3 covers 16 residues. Germline CDR1 is SGHAT and CDR2 is FQDESV (reference sequence). V lost 5 bases to trimming and J lost 0 bases; unmatched junction nucleotides: 7. DNA for the CDR3: TGTGCCAGCAGCCCGGGACAGAGTCTAGCCAAAAACATTCAGTACTTC. This translates into CASSPGQSLAKNIQYF.

This chain uses TRBV12-3 or TRBV12-4 with TRBJ1-1; unclear D gene. The V end was cut by 4 bases, the J end by 1 base, with 22 bases between. The CDR3 covers 18 residues. The CDR3 DNA reads as TGTGCCAGCAGTTCCAATAAAATTGGACTGAGGAAGAACACTGAAGCTTTCTTT. It encodes CASSSNKIGLRKNTEAFF.